The present T cell receptor beta chain was sequenced within a study of cytomegalovirus exposure and HLA in healthy donors. About the study: Among the 300 to 450 genotyped donors, approximately 81% were placed in the Caucasian-associated ancestry cluster. Overall study findings and caveats: A later examination showed that TCR association rates differed by HLA locus, with DRB1 most and HLA-C fewest. The authors reported that TCR beta sequences could predict HLA-A and HLA-B alleles. These predictions were accurate for most subjects in the first cohort. In a later analysis, TCR beta V- and J-gene trimming was associated with a missense DCLRE1C variant.

Note on this clone: The antigen remains undetermined.

Germline CDR1 and CDR2: SGHNT and YYREEE (reference sequence). The V end was cut by 2 bases, the J end by 4 bases, with 9 bases between. The CDR3 length is 13 residues. Researchers ran the PCR with 60 Vbeta and 13 Jbeta primers. Assay: immunoSEQ multiplex PCR; the TCRdb copy retains only in-frame clones and omits some. This table holds 150,000 to 200,000 clones, around nine tenths found once. The TCR originated in a woman between 18 and 29 years old in good health and CMV-seronegative. This sequence joins TRBV5-4 and TRBJ2-5; weak D call: TRBD2 (6 bases). Sequenced input: PBMCs. In DNA, the CDR3 is TGTGCCAGCAGCTTTCGGGGAGGAGAGACCCAGTACTTC. This sequence encodes CASSFRGGETQYF. Using reference TRBV5-4 and TRBJ2-5 for the parts outside the CDR3, the full variable domain is ETGVTQSPTHLIKTRGQQVTLRCSSQSGHNTVSWYQQALGQGPQFIFQYYREEENGRGNFPPRFSGLQFPNYSSELNVNALELDDSALYLCASSFRGGETQYFGPGTRLLVL.